The 23 T cell receptor beta chains reported below all come from one sample, sequenced in a study of T cell changes during pregnancy in multiple sclerosis. Some clones are missing from TCRdb's copy, which holds only in-frame ones; the method was immunoSEQ multiplex PCR. The data contain some 16,000 clones, about 80% of them seen just once; the ten biggest clones take up 15% to 20%. The sequences come from CD8+ T cells from peripheral blood mononuclear cells, collected after pregnancy. The receptors derive from a female donor in good health, enrolled as a control in a pregnancy study.

This chain connects TRBV27 to TRBJ2-3, with TRBD2 identical over 8 bases. Losses at the gene ends were 5 bases for V and 2 bases for J; bases not matched to a gene: 9. CDR3 length: 16 amino acids. Per germline, CDR1 MNHEY and CDR2 SMNVEV (reference sequence). This CDR3 is CASSHRTSRYTDTQYF. The CDR3 DNA is TGTGCCAGCAGTCACCGGACTAGCCGATACACAGATACGCAGTATTTT.

The DNA for the CDR3 is TGTGCCAGTCATACAGGGGCTGGCTACACCTTC. Protein: CASHTGAGYTF. The V call is TRBV28, the J call TRBJ1-2, with 7 bases matching TRBD1. Germline V gene lookup returns CDR1 MDHEN and CDR2 SYDVKM. This CDR3 contains 11 residues. Trimming cost V 9 bases and J 7 bases; bases outside gene matches: 5.

The V call is TRBV6-5, the J call TRBJ1-5, with TRBD1 as a possible D gene (6 bases). This CDR3 region has 14 residues. V lost 3 bases to trimming and J lost 3 bases, with 9 bases between them. Germline V gene sequence: CDR1 MNHEY, CDR2 SVGAGI. The CDR3 nucleotides read TGTGCCAGCAGTTATTGGACAGACAATCAGCCCCAGCATTTT. This translates into CASSYWTDNQPQHF.

This CDR3 is CASSLRQSSNQPQHF. In nucleotides, the CDR3 is TGTGCCAGCAGTTTACGACAGTCAAGCAATCAGCCCCAGCATTTT. This sequence joins TRBV28 and TRBJ1-5, with D maybe TRBD1 (5 bases). The germline V gene has CDR1 MDHEN and CDR2 SYDVKM. The V end lost 2 bases, the J end lost 1 base, and 9 bases lay between the germline ends. This CDR3 comprises 15 residues.

This clone has just a few counts. V gene TRBV30 combines with J gene TRBJ2-5, with TRBD1 matching over 7 bases. Germline V gene lookup returns CDR1 GTSNPN and CDR2 SVGIG (reference sequence). V shed 5 bases, J shed 0 bases, and the junction held 3 bases outside the gene matches. The CDR3 extends over 13 amino acids. The CDR3 loop reads CAWGTGDQETQYF. As DNA, the CDR3 is TGTGCCTGGGGAACAGGGGACCAAGAGACCCAGTACTTC.

This clone was counted a few times. The chain employs TRBV7-2 and TRBJ2-3; TRBD2 matches 14 bases. The germline V gene encodes CDR1 SGHTA and CDR2 FQGNSA. The CDR3 is 18 amino acids. Losses at the gene ends were 1 base for V and 3 bases for J; bases not matched to a gene: 6. Here the CDR3 reads CASSLGLAGGTGTDTQYF. CDR3 DNA: TGTGCCAGCAGCTTAGGACTAGCGGGAGGGACGGGAACAGATACGCAGTATTTT.

The rearrangement uses TRBV4-1 and TRBJ2-3; 7 positions agree with TRBD2. The germline gives CDR1 MGHRA, CDR2 YSYEKL. V gave up 2 bases and J gave up 0 bases; unmatched junction bases: 5. The CDR3 covers 16 residues. CDR3 sequence reads: CASSQPGTTSTDTQYF. The DNA for the CDR3 is TGCGCCAGCAGCCAACCCGGGACTACTAGCACAGATACGCAGTATTTT.

By sample share, this clone is medium-sized. The chain carries TRBV4-1 and TRBJ1-1; 10 bases agree with TRBD1. The CDR3 totals 16 residues. J gave up 6 bases and V 1 base, and 8 bases lay outside the gene matches. Germline CDR1 is MGHRA and CDR2 is YSYEKL. This CDR3 is CASSQGEGQGYAEAFF. CDR3 bases: TGCGCCAGCAGCCAAGGGGAGGGACAGGGGTATGCTGAAGCTTTCTTT.

V is TRBV25-1 and J is TRBJ1-1; maybe TRBD1 (6 bases). Germline values: CDR1 MGHDK, CDR2 SYGVNS. The CDR3 is 13 amino acids. The V end lost 1 base, the J end lost 5 bases, and 8 bases lay between the germline ends. The CDR3 region has the DNA TGTGCCAGCAGTGAATGGCAGGGGACTGAAGCTTTCTTT. This codes for CASSEWQGTEAFF.

This rearrangement joins TRBV7-9 to TRBJ1-5, with 8 nucleotides matching TRBD1. V shed 4 bases and J 1 base; nucleotides not matched to a gene: 6. Germline V CDR1 and CDR2: SEHNR, FQNEAQ (reference sequence). The CDR3 is made up of 16 amino acids. The CDR3 nucleotides are TGTGCCAGCAGCTCCTTGGACAGGGAGAGCAATCAGCCCCAGCATTTT. Translating it yields CASSSLDRESNQPQHF. Looking up the rest from reference TRBV7-9 and TRBJ1-5 gives the full variable domain: DTGVSQNPRHKITKRGQNVTFRCDPISEHNRLYWYRQTLGQGPEFLTYFQNEAQLEKSRLLSDRFSAERPKGSFSTLEIQRTEQGDSAMYLCASSSLDRESNQPQHFGDGTRLSIL.

This clone was counted once. The rearrangement links TRBV7-9 to TRBJ1-1, with TRBD1 identical over 10 bases. CDR3 length equals 15 residues. Germline V gene data show CDR1 as SEHNR and CDR2 as FQNEAQ (reference sequence). V shed 2 bases and J 6 bases; nucleotides not matched to a gene: 6. CDR3 in amino acids: CASSLYGGQGPEAFF. CDR3 bases: TGTGCCAGCAGCTTATATGGGGGACAGGGGCCTGAAGCTTTCTTT.

The chain carries TRBV15 and TRBJ2-3; 7 bases are shared with TRBD1. Germline values: CDR1 LNHNV, CDR2 YYDKDF (reference sequence). Trimming removed 2 bases from V and 2 bases from J; junction bases left unmatched: 4. The CDR3 is 15 residues long. DNA for the CDR3: TGTGCCACCAGCAGATCCAGGGGGACCACAGATACGCAGTATTTT. It codes for CATSRSRGTTDTQYF. Drawing the rest from reference TRBV15 and TRBJ2-3, the complete variable domain is DAMVIQNPRYQVTQFGKPVTLSCSQTLNHNVMYWYQQKSSQAPKLLFHYYDKDFNNEADTPDNFQSRRPNTSFCFLDIRSPGLGDTAMYLCATSRSRGTTDTQYFGPGTRLTVL.

Only one count was recorded for this clone. The chain has TRBV9 and TRBJ2-5; tentatively, D is TRBD1 (5 bases). This CDR3 has 12 residues. Trimming removed 7 bases at V and 3 bases at J, with 10 bases between. Germline lookup yields CDR1 SGDLS and CDR2 YYNGEE. This CDR3 reads CASGETEETQYF. The CDR3 DNA reads TGTGCCAGCGGTGAGACAGAAGAGACCCAGTACTTC.

The chain's CDR3 is CASSRLGRDPYYGYTF. In nucleotides, the CDR3 is TGTGCCAGCAGCCGACTGGGGAGGGATCCTTACTATGGCTACACCTTC. This rearrangement joins TRBV4-2 to TRBJ1-2; no firm D call. Germline V gene lookup returns CDR1 LGHNA and CDR2 YNFKEQ. Trimming stripped 4 bases from V and 3 bases from J, with 18 bases between. CDR3 size: 16 residues.

This clone was detected only once. The V call is TRBV6-1, the J call TRBJ1-1; D is ambiguous. Germline CDR1 MNHNS, CDR2 SASEGT. V shed 4 bases and J shed 0 bases, with 15 bases lying between them. This CDR3 comprises 16 residues. CDR3 nucleotide sequence: TGTGCCAGCAGTGTATTTATGGAGGGCATGAACACTGAAGCTTTCTTT. It codes for CASSVFMEGMNTEAFF.

V usage is TRBV6-5 and J usage is TRBJ1-2; D may be TRBD1 (6 bases). Germline CDR1 and CDR2: MNHEY and SVGAGI. The CDR3 loop spans 15 amino acids. Trimming cost V 11 bases and J 5 bases, with 24 bases left between them. CDR3 in DNA: TGTGCCGTAGGCCCCCAGGGTAAGGGGGAGTATGGCTACACCTTC. Protein sequence: CAVGPQGKGEYGYTF.

The CDR3 coding sequence is TGTGCCAGCAGCTCCTTAAAGGGCGGCGGGACTTACAATGAGCAGTTCTTC. Protein product: CASSSLKGGGTYNEQFF. This chain uses TRBV7-8 with TRBJ2-1, with a possible D match to TRBD2 (6 bases). CDR1 is SGHVS, CDR2 FQNEAQ, per germline. V shed 4 bases and J shed 4 bases, with 20 bases lying between them. There are 17 residues in the CDR3.

The chain uses TRBV28 and TRBJ1-5, with D possibly being TRBD1 (6 bases). V was trimmed by 3 bases and J by 5 bases, leaving 23 bases between them. CDR3 length equals 18 residues. Germline V CDR1 and CDR2: MDHEN, SYDVKM. For the CDR3, the DNA is TGTGCCAGCAGTTTGGGACAAAGGGTATGGACACTAGATCAGCCCCAGCATTTT. It translates to CASSLGQRVWTLDQPQHF.

This chain joins TRBV5-1 and TRBJ1-2; D may be TRBD1 (5 bases). CDR3 length: 14 amino acids. The ends were cut back, 4 bases at V and 3 bases at J, with 13 bases in the middle. Germline V gene sequence: CDR1 SGHRS, CDR2 YFSETQ. Here the CDR3 reads CASSPGMDDYGYTF. As DNA, the CDR3 is TGCGCCAGCAGCCCAGGGATGGATGACTATGGCTACACCTTC.

This clone was recorded a few times. The V call is TRBV6-6, the J call TRBJ2-7; 8 nucleotides align to TRBD1. The CDR3 is made up of 14 amino acids. CDR1 and CDR2 (germline): MNHNY, SVGAGI (reference sequence). Losses at the gene ends were 0 bases for V and 5 bases for J; bases not matched to a gene: 3. The CDR3 protein is CASSYSTGVDEQYF. The CDR3 DNA is TGTGCCAGCAGTTACTCGACAGGGGTCGACGAGCAGTACTTC.

The rearrangement joins TRBV4-3 to TRBJ2-7; perhaps TRBD1 as D (6 bases). Trimming removed 5 bases from V and 2 bases from J, with 10 bases in between. Germline V gene sequence: CDR1 LGHNA, CDR2 YSLEER. This CDR3 has 13 residues. In DNA form, the CDR3 reads TGCGCCAGCAGCTGGGACAAAACCTACGAGCAGTACTTC. Amino acids: CASSWDKTYEQYF.

V usage is TRBV7-7 and J usage is TRBJ2-7; D might be TRBD1 (6 bases). Trimming cost V 5 bases and J 2 bases, with 13 bases left between them. The CDR3 spans 14 residues. Germline V gives CDR1 SSHAT, CDR2 FNYEAQ (reference sequence). CDR3 sequence reads: CASSQDSDAYEQYF. The DNA of the CDR3 is TGTGCCAGCAGCCAGGACAGCGACGCCTACGAGCAGTACTTC.

In its sample, this clone was seen many times. This rearrangement joins TRBV28 to TRBJ1-1; 8 positions agree with TRBD1. Losses at the gene ends were 2 bases for V and 10 bases for J; bases not matched to a gene: 9. Looked up from germline, CDR1 is MDHEN and CDR2 is SYDVKM. This CDR3 contains 14 residues. The CDR3 is CASSLMVTGVGAFF. The CDR3 nucleotides are TGTGCCAGCAGTTTAATGGTGACAGGGGTAGGAGCTTTCTTT. Based on the CDR3 plus reference TRBV28 and TRBJ1-1, the full variable domain is DVKVTQSSRYLVKRTGEKVFLECVQDMDHENMFWYRQDPGLGLRLIYFSYDVKMKEKGDIPEGYSVSREKKERFSLILESASTNQTSMYLCASSLMVTGVGAFFGQGTRLTVV.